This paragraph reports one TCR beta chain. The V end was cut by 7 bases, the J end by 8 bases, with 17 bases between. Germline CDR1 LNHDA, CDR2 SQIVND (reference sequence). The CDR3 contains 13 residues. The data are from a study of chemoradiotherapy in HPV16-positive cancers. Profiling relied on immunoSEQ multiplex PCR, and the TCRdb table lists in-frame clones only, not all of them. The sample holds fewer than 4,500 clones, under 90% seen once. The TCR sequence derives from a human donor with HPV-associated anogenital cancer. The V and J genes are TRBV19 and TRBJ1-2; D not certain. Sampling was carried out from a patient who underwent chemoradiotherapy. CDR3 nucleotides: TGTGCCAGTATTCATGTAGGAGGGAGCGGCTACACCTTC. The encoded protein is CASIHVGGSGYTF.